This T cell receptor (beta chain) is drawn from a study of blood T cell repertoires in COVID-19. Assay: immunoSEQ multiplex PCR; the TCRdb copy retains only in-frame clones and omits some. The sample has about 290,000 clones, about nine tenths seen once. Germline loops: CDR1 LGHDT, CDR2 YNNKEL (reference sequence). V shed 4 bases, J shed 7 bases, and the junction held 22 bases outside the gene matches. This CDR3 spans 20 amino acids. This rearrangement joins TRBV3-1 (or the pseudogene TRBV3-2) to TRBJ2-1; the match to TRBD2 covers 10 bases. This TCR was recovered from a woman between 40 and 55 years old who had recovered from COVID-19. The specimen sequenced was PBMCs or T cells enriched from blood (not recorded which). The CDR3 bases are TGTGCCAGCAGCCCGCATCCGGGACTAGCGTTACAAGGTGCTTATAATGAGCAGTTCTTC. Translated, it gives CASSPHPGLALQGAYNEQFF.